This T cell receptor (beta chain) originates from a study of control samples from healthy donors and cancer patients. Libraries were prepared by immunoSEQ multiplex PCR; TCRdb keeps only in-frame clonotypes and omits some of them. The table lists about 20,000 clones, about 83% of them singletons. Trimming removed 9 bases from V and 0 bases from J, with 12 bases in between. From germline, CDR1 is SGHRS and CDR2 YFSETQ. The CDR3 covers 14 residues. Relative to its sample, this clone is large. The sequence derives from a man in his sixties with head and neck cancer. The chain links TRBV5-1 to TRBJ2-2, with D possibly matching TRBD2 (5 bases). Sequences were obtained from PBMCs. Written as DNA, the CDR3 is TGCGCCACCCAAGCGGAAGCGAACACCGGGGAGCTGTTTTTT. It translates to CATQAEANTGELFF. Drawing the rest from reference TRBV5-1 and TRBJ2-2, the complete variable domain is KAGVTQTPRYLIKTRGQQVTLSCSPISGHRSVSWYQQTPGQGLQFLFEYFSETQRNKGNFPGRFSGRQFSNSRSEMNVSTLELGDSALYLCATQAEANTGELFFGEGSRLTVL.